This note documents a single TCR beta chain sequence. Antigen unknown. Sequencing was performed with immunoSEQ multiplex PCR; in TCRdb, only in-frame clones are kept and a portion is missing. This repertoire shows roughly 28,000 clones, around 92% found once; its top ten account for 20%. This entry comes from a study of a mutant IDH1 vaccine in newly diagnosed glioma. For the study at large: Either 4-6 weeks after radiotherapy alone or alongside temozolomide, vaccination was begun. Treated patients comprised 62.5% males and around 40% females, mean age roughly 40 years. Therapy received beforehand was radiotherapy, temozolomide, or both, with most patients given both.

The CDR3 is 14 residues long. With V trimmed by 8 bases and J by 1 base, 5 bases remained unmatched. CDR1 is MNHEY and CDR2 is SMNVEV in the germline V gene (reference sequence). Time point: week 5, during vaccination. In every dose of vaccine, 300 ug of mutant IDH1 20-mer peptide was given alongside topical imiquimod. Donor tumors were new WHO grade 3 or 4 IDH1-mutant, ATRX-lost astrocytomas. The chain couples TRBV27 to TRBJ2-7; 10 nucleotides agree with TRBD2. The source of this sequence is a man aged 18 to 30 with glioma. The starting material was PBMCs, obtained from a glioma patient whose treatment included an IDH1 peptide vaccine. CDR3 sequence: CASSSSGRSYEQYF. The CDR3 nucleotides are TGTGCCAGCTCGAGTAGCGGGAGGTCCTACGAGCAGTACTTC.